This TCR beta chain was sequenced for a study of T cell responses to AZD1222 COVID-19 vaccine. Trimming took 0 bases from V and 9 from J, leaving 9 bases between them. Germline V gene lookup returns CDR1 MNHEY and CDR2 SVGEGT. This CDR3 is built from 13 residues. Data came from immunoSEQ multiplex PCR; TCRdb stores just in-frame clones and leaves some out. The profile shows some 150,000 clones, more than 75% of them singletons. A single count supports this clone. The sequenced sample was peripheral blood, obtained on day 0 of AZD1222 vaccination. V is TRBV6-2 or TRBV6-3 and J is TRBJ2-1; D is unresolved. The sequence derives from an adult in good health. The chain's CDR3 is CASSYSRSGEQFF. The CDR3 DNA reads TGTGCCAGCAGTTACTCGAGATCAGGTGAGCAGTTCTTC.